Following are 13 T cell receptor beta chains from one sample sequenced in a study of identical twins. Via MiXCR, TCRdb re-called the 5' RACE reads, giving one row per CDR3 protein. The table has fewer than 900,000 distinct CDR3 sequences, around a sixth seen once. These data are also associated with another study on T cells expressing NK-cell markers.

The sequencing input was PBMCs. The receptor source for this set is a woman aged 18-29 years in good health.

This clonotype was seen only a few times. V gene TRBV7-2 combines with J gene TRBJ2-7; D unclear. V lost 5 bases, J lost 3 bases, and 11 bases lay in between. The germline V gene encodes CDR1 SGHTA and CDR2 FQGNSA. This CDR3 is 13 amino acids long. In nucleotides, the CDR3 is TGTGCCAGCAGCCTTAACCCGATCTACGAGCAGTACTTC. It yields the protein CASSLNPIYEQYF.

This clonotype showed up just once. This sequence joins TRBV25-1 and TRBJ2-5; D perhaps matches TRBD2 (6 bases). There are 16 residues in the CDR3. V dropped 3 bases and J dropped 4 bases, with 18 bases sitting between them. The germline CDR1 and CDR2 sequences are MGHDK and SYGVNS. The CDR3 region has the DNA TGTGCCAGCAGTGACCCAGCAGGGAGCGGGCTAGAGACCCAGTACTTC. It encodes CASSDPAGSGLETQYF.

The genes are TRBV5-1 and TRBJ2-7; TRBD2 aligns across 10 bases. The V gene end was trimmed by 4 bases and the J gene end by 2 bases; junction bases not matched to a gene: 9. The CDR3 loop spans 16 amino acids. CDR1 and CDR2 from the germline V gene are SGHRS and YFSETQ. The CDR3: CASSQRLAGPPYEQYF. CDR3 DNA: TGCGCCAGCAGCCAGCGACTAGCGGGTCCCCCCTACGAGCAGTACTTC.

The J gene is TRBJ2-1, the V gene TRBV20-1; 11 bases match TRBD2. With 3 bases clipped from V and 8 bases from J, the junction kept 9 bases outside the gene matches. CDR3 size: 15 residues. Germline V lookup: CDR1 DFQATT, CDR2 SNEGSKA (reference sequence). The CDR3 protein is CSARRPLAGVYEQFF. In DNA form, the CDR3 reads TGCAGTGCTAGGAGGCCACTAGCGGGAGTTTATGAGCAGTTCTTC.

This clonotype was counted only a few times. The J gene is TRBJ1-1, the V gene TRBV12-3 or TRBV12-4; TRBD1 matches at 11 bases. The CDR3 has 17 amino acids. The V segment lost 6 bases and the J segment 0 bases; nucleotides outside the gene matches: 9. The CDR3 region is CASSLGTGGTMNTEAFF. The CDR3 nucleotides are TGTGCCAGCAGCCTAGGGACAGGGGGGACGATGAACACTGAAGCTTTCTTT.

In DNA, the CDR3 is TGTGCCAGCAGGGCCCCGGACGGGGAGCTGTTTTTT. The encoded protein is CASRAPDGELFF. J is TRBJ2-2 and V is TRBV6-5; D ambiguous. There are 12 residues in the CDR3. Germline CDR1 and CDR2: MNHEY and SVGAGI. Trimming left V 6 bases short and J 7 bases short, with 9 bases between.

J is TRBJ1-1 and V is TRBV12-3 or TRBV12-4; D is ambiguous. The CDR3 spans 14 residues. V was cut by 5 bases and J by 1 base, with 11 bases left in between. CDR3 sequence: CASSKDVQNTEAFF. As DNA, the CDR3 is TGTGCCAGCAGTAAGGACGTACAGAACACTGAAGCTTTCTTT.

CDR3 DNA: TGCGCCAGCAGCCAAGGGTGGAGGAATGAGCAGTTCTTC. Translating gives CASSQGWRNEQFF. V usage is TRBV4-3 and J usage is TRBJ2-1; tentatively, D is TRBD2 (5 bases). V was trimmed by 1 base and J by 7 bases, leaving 8 bases between them. Germline CDR1 reads LGHNA; CDR2 reads YSLEER. The CDR3 has 13 residues.

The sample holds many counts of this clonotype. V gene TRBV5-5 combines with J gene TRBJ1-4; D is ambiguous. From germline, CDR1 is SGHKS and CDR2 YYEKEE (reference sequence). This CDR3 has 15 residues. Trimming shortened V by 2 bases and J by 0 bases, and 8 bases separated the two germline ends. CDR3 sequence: CASSFTRSTNEKLFF. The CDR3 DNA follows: TGTGCCAGCAGCTTTACGAGATCAACTAATGAAAAACTGTTTTTT.

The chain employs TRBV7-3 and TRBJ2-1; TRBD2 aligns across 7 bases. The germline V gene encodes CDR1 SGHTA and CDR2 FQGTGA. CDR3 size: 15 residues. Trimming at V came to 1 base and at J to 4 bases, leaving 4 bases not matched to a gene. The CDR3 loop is CASSLRPSGYNEQFF. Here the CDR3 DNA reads TGTGCCAGCAGCTTAAGGCCTAGCGGTTACAATGAGCAGTTCTTC.

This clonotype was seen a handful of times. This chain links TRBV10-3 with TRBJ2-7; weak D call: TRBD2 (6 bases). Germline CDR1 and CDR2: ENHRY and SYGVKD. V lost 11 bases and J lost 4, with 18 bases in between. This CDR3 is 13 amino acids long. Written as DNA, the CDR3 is TGTGCCGCCTCTAGCGTCTCAAAATACGAGCAGTACTTC. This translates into CAASSVSKYEQYF.

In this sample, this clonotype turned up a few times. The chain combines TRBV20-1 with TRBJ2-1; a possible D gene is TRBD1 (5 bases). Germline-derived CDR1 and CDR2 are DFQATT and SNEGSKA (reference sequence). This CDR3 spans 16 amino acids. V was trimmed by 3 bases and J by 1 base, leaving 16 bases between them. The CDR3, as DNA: TGCAGTGCTAGTGGGTGGGGCACCGCGTCCTACAATGAGCAGTTCTTC. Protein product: CSASGWGTASYNEQFF.

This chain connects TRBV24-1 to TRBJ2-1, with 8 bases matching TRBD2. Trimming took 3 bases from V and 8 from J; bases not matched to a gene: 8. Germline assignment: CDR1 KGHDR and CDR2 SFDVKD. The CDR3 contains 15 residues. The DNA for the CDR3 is TGTGCCACCAGTGATCCGAGCGGGAGTGGGGATGAGCAGTTCTTC. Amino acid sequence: CATSDPSGSGDEQFF.